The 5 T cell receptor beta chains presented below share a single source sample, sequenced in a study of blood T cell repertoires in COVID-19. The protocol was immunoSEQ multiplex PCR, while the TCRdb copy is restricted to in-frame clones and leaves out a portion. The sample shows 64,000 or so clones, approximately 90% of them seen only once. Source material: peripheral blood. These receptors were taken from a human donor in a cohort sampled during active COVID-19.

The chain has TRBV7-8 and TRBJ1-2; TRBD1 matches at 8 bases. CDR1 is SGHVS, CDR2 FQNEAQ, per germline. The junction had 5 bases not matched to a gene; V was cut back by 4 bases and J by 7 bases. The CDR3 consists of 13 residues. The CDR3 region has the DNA TGTGCCAGCAGCTCAGGGACAGGACGTGGCTACACCTTC. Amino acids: CASSSGTGRGYTF.

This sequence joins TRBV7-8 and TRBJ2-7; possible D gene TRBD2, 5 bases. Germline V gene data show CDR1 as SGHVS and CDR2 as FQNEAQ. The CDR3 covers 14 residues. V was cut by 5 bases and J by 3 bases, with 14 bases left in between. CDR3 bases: TGTGCCAGCAGCCCCCAGGACTGGAACTACGAGCAGTACTTC. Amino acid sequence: CASSPQDWNYEQYF.

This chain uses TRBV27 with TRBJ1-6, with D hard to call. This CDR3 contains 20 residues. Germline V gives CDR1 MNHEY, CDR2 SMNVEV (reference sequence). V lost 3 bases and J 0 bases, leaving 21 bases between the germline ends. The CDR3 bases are TGTGCCAGCAGTTTGGTTGGAAGGATGGCAGCGAGCTCCTATAATTCACCCCTCCACTTT. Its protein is CASSLVGRMAASSYNSPLHF.

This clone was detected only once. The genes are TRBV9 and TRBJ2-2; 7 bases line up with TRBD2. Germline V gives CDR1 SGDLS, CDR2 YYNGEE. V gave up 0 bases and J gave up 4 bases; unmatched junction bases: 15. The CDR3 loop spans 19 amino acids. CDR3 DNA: TGTGCCAGCAGCGTAGGTCAGGGAAGCGGGATCTCGTCCACCGGGGAGCTGTTTTTT. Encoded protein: CASSVGQGSGISSTGELFF.

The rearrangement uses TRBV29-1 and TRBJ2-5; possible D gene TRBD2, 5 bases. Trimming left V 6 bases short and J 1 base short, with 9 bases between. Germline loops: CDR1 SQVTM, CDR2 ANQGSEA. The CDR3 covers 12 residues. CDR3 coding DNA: TGCAGCGTGGGAGTATCCCAAGAGACCCAGTACTTC. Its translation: CSVGVSQETQYF.